Sequencing of this T cell receptor beta chain was carried out in a study of neurological immune-mediated disorders (dated by TCRdb to the late 2010s). Concerning the study at large: Of the approximately 34 multiple sclerosis patients, about 30 had relapsing-remitting MS and 3 had secondary progressive MS. Peripheral blood TCR-beta repertoires from HTLV-I-associated myelopathy (HAM/TSP) patients, multiple sclerosis patients and healthy controls were compared by UMI-based sequencing. Longitudinal samples, technical triplicates and paired sorted CD4+ and CD8+ T-cell subsets, alongside PBMC samples, were included among the roughly 100 TCR-beta libraries. The cohort was made up of about 68 subjects, consisting of around 14 HAM/TSP patients, about 34 multiple sclerosis patients and 20 healthy controls. General conclusions and limits of the study: TCR clonal expansion was highest in HAM/TSP patients and lowest in MS patients, with MS patients falling below even healthy controls. Repertoires from 18 of 34 MS patients were grouped by phylogenetic analysis into a cluster of related CDR3 sequences, suggesting a possible repertoire-level signature. No identical CDR3 amino acid sequences were shared among expanded clones across subjects, suggesting private TCR-beta repertoires in all groups. No clinical or MRI features were associated with the MS cluster, and the authors said that larger cohorts are needed.

Trimming accounts for 0 bases at V and 5 bases at J, while the number of junction bases matched to no gene is 12. The CDR3 holds 17 amino acids from the cysteine to the phenylalanine. Only the CDR3 DNA is retained, 51 bases long and in frame from the first base. Sequences SGHDT (CDR1) and YYEEEE (CDR2) are obtained from the germline V gene. Libraries from unsorted PBMCs were made from 2 million PBMCs kept in RNAlater at -80 degrees C until RNA extraction. The multiple sclerosis patients were enrolled in a US clinical protocol that used magnetic resonance imaging to evaluate disease progression. PBMCs were separated from peripheral blood using Ficoll-Hypaque density gradient centrifugation and then cryopreserved in liquid nitrogen. cDNA was synthesized by template-switch 5'RACE using a primer carrying a 10-nucleotide random unique molecular identifier by which each TCR transcript was tagged. Every sequencing run yielded over 190 million TCR-beta sequences covering 15-18 subjects. Total RNA was extracted with the RNeasy kit. The KAPA Real-time Library Amplification kit was used to amplify TCR-beta VDJ regions with primers targeting the TCR constant region and the 5'RACE anchor. A first PCR added sample indexes and Illumina adaptors, after which a second PCR increased the library yield. After purification with Ampure beads, the TCR product of roughly 650 bp was size-selected on a 2% E-gel SizeSelection system. Before pooling, library quality was assessed on a Bioanalyzer, concentration was determined with Qubit, and library quantification was performed with the Kapa Library Quantification kit. Paired-end 2 x 150 bp sequencing of the libraries was performed on an Illumina HiSeq 2500. To increase sequence diversity, about 25-31% phiX was spiked into each library pool. The source study handled its data this way. Quality-filtered reads were processed with the UMI-based MiGEC pipeline, which removed over 75% of raw TCR sequences during error correction. VDJ genes were aligned to IMGT germline references, and clonotypes were defined by unique CDR3 amino acid sequence plus V-J genes. VDJtools evaluated clonal expansion, Shannon diversity and CDR3 relatedness (CalcPairwiseDistances, ClusterSamples); CLCbio workbench built phylogenetic trees. Using coefficient-of-variation modelling across technical triplicates, the study counted a clone as expanded if it had at least 8 unique UMIs. TCRdb itself trimmed the public reads at Q25 with fastp, ran MiXCR and retained productive beta chains. Rows with a matching CDR3 protein are joined into one entry that keeps the most common DNA and genes. TCRdb, rather than the study authors, made the V and J calls. The sample includes 55,000 to 70,000 distinct CDR3 sequences, with around 3.9% observed a single time. 1% to 1.5% of the sample lies in the top ten.

There are many counts of this clonotype. Its antigen has not been determined. No base qualities exist here, and no much larger clone lies one base off it. The specimen sequenced was PBMCs. The source of this sequence is a man under 40 with multiple sclerosis. The chain was built from TRBV5-6 and TRBJ2-5; TRBD1 fits 8 bases in the junction. The CDR3 is CASSLEFRTGQRETQYF. The DNA is TGTGCCAGCAGCTTGGAATTCCGGACAGGGCAGAGGGAGACCCAGTACTTC. Reference TRBV5-6 and TRBJ2-5 genes cover what lies past the CDR3, so the full variable domain is DAGVTQSPTHLIKTRGQQVTLRCSPKSGHDTVSWYQQALGQGPQFIFQYYEEEERQRGNFPDRFSGHQFPNYSSELNVNALLLGDSALYLCASSLEFRTGQRETQYFGPGTRLLVL.